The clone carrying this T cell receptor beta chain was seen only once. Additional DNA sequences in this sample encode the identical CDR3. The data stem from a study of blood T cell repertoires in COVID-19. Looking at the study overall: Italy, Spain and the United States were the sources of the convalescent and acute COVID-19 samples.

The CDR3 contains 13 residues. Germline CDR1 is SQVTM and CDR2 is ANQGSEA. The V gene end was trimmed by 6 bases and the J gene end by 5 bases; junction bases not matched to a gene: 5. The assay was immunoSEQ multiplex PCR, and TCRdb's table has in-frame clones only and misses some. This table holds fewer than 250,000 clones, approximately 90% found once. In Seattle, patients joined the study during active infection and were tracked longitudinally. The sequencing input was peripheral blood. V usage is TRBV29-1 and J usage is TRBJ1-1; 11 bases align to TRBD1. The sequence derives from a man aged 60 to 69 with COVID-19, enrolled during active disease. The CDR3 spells CSVGQGANTEAFF. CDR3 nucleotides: TGCAGCGTCGGACAGGGGGCGAATACTGAAGCTTTCTTT.